The rows below give T cell receptor beta chains drawn from one sample of a study of response to subunit inactivated influenza vaccine. Via MiXCR, TCRdb re-called the RT-PCR reads, giving one row per CDR3 protein. The data hold 590,000 or so distinct CDR3 sequences, with 11% to 15% observed a single time. The sequences come from PBMCs from blood, collected approximately 15 days before vaccination. All receptors come from a man aged 45 to 65 who received an inactivated influenza vaccine. Each CDR3 is given with its conserved first and last residue. Each record gives: clone size, V gene, D gene, J gene, CDR3 DNA, CDR3 protein. A D gene is named only where the DNA matches it firmly. Rows give clone size only sometimes, using once, few, many, or a class for an expanded clone.

NA	TRBV6-5	TRBD2	TRBJ2-3	TGTGCCAGCAGTTACTCGCGGTCTAGCGGGGGAGTATCAGATACGCAGTATTTT	CASSYSRSSGGVSDTQYF
many	TRBV2	NA	TRBJ2-3	TGTGCCAGCAGCCGGGACGCCACAGATACGCAGTATTTT	CASSRDATDTQYF
NA	TRBV20-1	NA	TRBJ2-7	TGCAGTGCTAGGGGAATGACAGCGAACTACGAGCAGTACTTC	CSARGMTANYEQYF
many	TRBV7-2	TRBD2	TRBJ2-2	TGTGCCAGCAGCTCCAGCGGGGGACACCCGAGTGGGGAGCTGTTTTTT	CASSSSGGHPSGELFF
few	TRBV7-9	TRBD2	TRBJ2-1	TGTGCCAGCAGGCTACCGGGACTACAGCAGTTCTTC	CASRLPGLQQFF
few	TRBV7-9	NA	TRBJ1-2	TGTGCCAGCAGCTTAGGGAGTGACTATGGCTACACCTTC	CASSLGSDYGYTF
few	TRBV25-1	NA	TRBJ2-7	TGTGCCAGCGCTGGACAGTCTAAAGCTGGCGAGCAGTACTTC	CASAGQSKAGEQYF
few	TRBV2	NA	TRBJ2-2	TGTGCCAGCAGTGAAAGTCAGGTTAGGTCCGGGGAGCTGTTTTTT	CASSESQVRSGELFF
many	TRBV7-9	TRBD1	TRBJ2-5	TGTGCCAGCAGCCTTAGACAGGGGACGGATGAGACCCAGTACTTC	CASSLRQGTDETQYF
NA	TRBV18	NA	TRBJ1-2	TGTGCCAGCTCACCGACGGTAGGCCTTGGACCCTATGGCTACACCTTC	CASSPTVGLGPYGYTF
NA	TRBV11-2	NA	TRBJ2-5	TGTGCCAGCAGCTCGGGACTGATAGGGCCCCAAGGTCAGCAAGAGACCCAGTACTTC	CASSSGLIGPQGQQETQYF
NA	TRBV24-1	NA	TRBJ2-6	TGTGCCACCAGTGCGGAGCCAAGAAGAGGGCTTGCTGGGGCCAACGTCCTGACTTTC	CATSAEPRRGLAGANVLTF
few	TRBV11-2	NA	TRBJ2-7	TGTGCCAGCAGCCCCCGGGACGGAGTCTACGAGCAGTACTTC	CASSPRDGVYEQYF
few	TRBV5-1	TRBD1	TRBJ2-3	TGCGCCAGCAGCTTTACAGGGGGGAGCACAGATACGCAGTATTTT	CASSFTGGSTDTQYF
few	TRBV4-3	TRBD2	TRBJ2-3	TGCGCCAGCAGCCAGGCGGCAGTTGGGACTAGCGGGAGTGTAGATACGCAGTATTTT	CASSQAAVGTSGSVDTQYF
NA	TRBV5-6	NA	TRBJ1-4	TGTGCCAGCAGCATCCGGGCCGCACGTAATGAAAAACTGTTTTTT	CASSIRAARNEKLFF
many	TRBV3-1	NA	TRBJ2-7	TGTGCCAGCAGCCAAGGCTATGGATCCGAGCAGTACTTC	CASSQGYGSEQYF
many	TRBV7-9	NA	TRBJ1-2	TGTGCCAGCAGCTTAGGAAACTATGGCTACACCTTC	CASSLGNYGYTF
few	TRBV10-3	TRBD1	TRBJ2-7	TGTGCCATCAGGGCAGGACAGGACTCCTACGAGCAGTACTTC	CAIRAGQDSYEQYF
few	TRBV3-1	TRBD2	TRBJ2-7	TGTGCCAGCAGCCAGTTGTCTAGCGGACCATACGAGCAGTACTTC	CASSQLSSGPYEQYF
few	TRBV20-1	NA	TRBJ2-1	TGCAGTGCTAGTGGGCCCCACACCGACAATGAGCAGTTCTTC	CSASGPHTDNEQFF
NA	TRBV2	NA	TRBJ1-2	TGTGCCAGCACCCAGTCGGGGGGCCACGGCGCTATTGGCTACACCTTC	CASTQSGGHGAIGYTF
many	TRBV2	NA	TRBJ2-5	TGTGCCAGACAGACTAGATCCCGCGAGTGGACCCAGTACTTC	CARQTRSREWTQYF
NA	TRBV7-9	NA	TRBJ2-7	TGTGCCAGCAGCTTACTCGGGATTTCATACGAGCAGTACTTC	CASSLLGISYEQYF
few	TRBV5-5	TRBD1	TRBJ1-5	TGTGCCAGCAGCGGACAGGGGTCCCCTAATCAGCCCCAGCATTTT	CASSGQGSPNQPQHF
once	TRBV6-1	TRBD2	TRBJ2-1	TGTGCCAGCACCCCACTCGAGCGGGAGTCCTACAATGAGCAGTTCTTC	CASTPLERESYNEQFF
few	TRBV7-8	NA	TRBJ2-5	TGTGCCAGCAGCTCCAAGAACACCCAAGAGACCCAGTACTTC	CASSSKNTQETQYF
NA	TRBV30	TRBD1	TRBJ2-1	TGTGCCTGGAGTGTAAAAAAGGGGGCGCGCGCCTACAATGAGCAGTTCTTC	CAWSVKKGARAYNEQFF
many	TRBV29-1	NA	TRBJ2-1	TGCAGCGCCTTACCCCCAGGGGAGTTTACCTACAATGAGCAGTTCTTC	CSALPPGEFTYNEQFF
few	TRBV7-7	NA	TRBJ2-2	TGTGCTAGCAGCAGCGGGACAGGAGGCGGGGAGCTGTTTTTT	CASSSGTGGGELFF
NA	TRBV3-1	NA	TRBJ1-2	TGTGCCAGCAGCCAACAGGAAAGGTCCTCGAATGGCTACACCTTC	CASSQQERSSNGYTF
few	TRBV12-3/TRBV12-4	NA	TRBJ2-7	TGTGCCAGCAGCGATAGACAGCACGAGCAGTACTTC	CASSDRQHEQYF
NA	TRBV20-1	NA	TRBJ2-7	TGCAGTGCTGGCTCAGGGGCCTACGAGCAGTACTTC	CSAGSGAYEQYF
NA	TRBV5-1	TRBD1	TRBJ1-1	TGCGCCATCCTCCTTATACAGGGGCTGAACACTGAAGCTTTCTTT	CAILLIQGLNTEAFF
few	TRBV15	NA	TRBJ1-1	TGTGCCACCAGCAACTTCCCCGGGACTGAAGCTTTCTTT	CATSNFPGTEAFF
many	TRBV28	NA	TRBJ1-6	TGTGCCAGCAGTCCCGATTGGGATTCACCCCTCCACTTT	CASSPDWDSPLHF
NA	TRBV6-2/TRBV6-3	TRBD2	TRBJ2-5	TGTGCCAGCAGTAGACTAGCGGGACGCGGAGAGACCCAGTACTTC	CASSRLAGRGETQYF
few	TRBV15	NA	TRBJ2-5	TGTGCCACCAGCAGGGGATCATGGTTAGAGACCCAGTACTTC	CATSRGSWLETQYF
NA	TRBV20-1	NA	TRBJ1-1	TGCAGTGCCCGGGGAGGGCCCAGCACTGAAGCTTTCTTT	CSARGGPSTEAFF
few	TRBV12-3/TRBV12-4	NA	TRBJ1-2	TGTGCCAGCAGTGCAAGCAGGGACCTTAACTATGGCTACACCTTC	CASSASRDLNYGYTF
few	TRBV24-1	NA	TRBJ2-1	TGTGCCACCAGTGATTCGTGGACTGGTCGCTCCTACAATGAGCAGTTCTTC	CATSDSWTGRSYNEQFF
few	TRBV20-1	TRBD1	TRBJ2-7	TGCAGTGCTAGAGATTTGGCAGGGGGCGCATACTACGAGCAGTACTTC	CSARDLAGGAYYEQYF
few	TRBV28	NA	TRBJ2-7	TGTGCCAGCAGTTTTTTCGGAACGGCTTACGAGCAGTACTTC	CASSFFGTAYEQYF
NA	TRBV7-9	TRBD1	TRBJ2-1	TGTGCCAGCAGCCAGACAGGGGGCTACAATGAGCAGTTCTTC	CASSQTGGYNEQFF
few	TRBV5-5	NA	TRBJ1-1	TGTGCCAGCAGCTCTGGACAGAACTTGAACACTGAAGCTTTCTTT	CASSSGQNLNTEAFF
few	TRBV5-1	NA	TRBJ2-1	TGCGCCAGCAGCTTCGGTGGGCCGGGTGAGCAGTTCTTC	CASSFGGPGEQFF
many	TRBV12-3/TRBV12-4	NA	TRBJ2-1	TGTGCCAGCAGTCCAAGGGAGAATGAGCAGTTCTTC	CASSPRENEQFF
few	TRBV15	NA	TRBJ2-1	TGTGCCACCAGCAGAAGGACAGATCGAGGGCGCAATGAGCAGTTCTTC	CATSRRTDRGRNEQFF
NA	TRBV4-3	NA	TRBJ1-5	TGCGCCAGCAGCCAAGATGGGGGGAAAAGGCAGCCCCAGCATTTT	CASSQDGGKRQPQHF
NA	TRBV5-1	TRBD1	TRBJ1-1	TGCGCCAGCAGCATCGGACAGGGGGTTTCTGAAGCTTTCTTT	CASSIGQGVSEAFF
few	TRBV5-1	NA	TRBJ2-3	TGCGCCAGCAGCTTGGAGGGACCTTTCACAGATACGCAGTATTTT	CASSLEGPFTDTQYF
few	TRBV11-3	NA	TRBJ2-7	TGTGCCAGCATGCCTCCGCTGCGGACTGCCCGAACCTACGAGCAGTACTTC	CASMPPLRTARTYEQYF